Here is one T cell receptor (beta chain) with its context. Its antigen has not been determined. A much more abundant neighbour one base away suggests this may be a read error. The data were taken from a study of tumor and adjacent non-tumor tissue in lung cancer (dated by TCRdb to the late 2010s). Context from the whole study: The cohort included 12 adenocarcinoma, a couple of squamous cell carcinoma and 1 small cell lung cancer patients. The approximately 15 patients were aged about 31 to 80 years, included ten or so men and 5 women, and had TNM stage I to III disease. A total of roughly 130,000,000 productive TCRbeta reads were generated by sequencing, corresponding to an average of around 4 million reads per sample. Bulk TCRbeta repertoires were compared between lung tumor tissue and matched distant non-tumor lung tissue obtained from over 13 lung cancer patients. TCRbeta CDR3 sequencing was performed on a few dozen paired specimens, with one tumor sample and one normal lung sample collected per patient.

RNA was isolated from bulk unsorted tissue, and RNA quality was assessed with a NanoDrop ND-1000 and an Agilent 2100. Newly diagnosed lung cancer patients without prior chemotherapy who had been admitted for thoracic surgery in China between August and November 2014 were enrolled as donors. Anyone who had undergone radiotherapy or chemotherapy before, or who had another cancer at the same time, was left out of the study. Surgical tissue pieces of roughly 1-2.2 cm3 were preserved in RNAlater solution and stored at -80 °C until use. The CDR3 measures 13 amino acids from cysteine to phenylalanine. This entry keeps only the CDR3 DNA: 39 bases, framed from base 1. CDR1 and CDR2 are drawn from the germline V gene (reference sequence): SGHAT, FQDESV. The library was produced with multiplex PCR. Instrument used: Illumina HiSeq 2500. TCRbeta libraries were constructed through three rounds of nested PCR with primers (Table S4) according to protocols adapted from ARM-PCR. Before sequencing, PCR products in the 200-500 bp range were cut out of the gel and cleaned up using the QIAquick gel extraction kit. As for how the authors treated the data: Trimmomatic was used to clean the reads, FLASH merged the cleaned reads into complete CDR3 sequences, and MiTCR assigned the sequences to V(D)J germline segments. Clonal diversity was computed as the inverse Simpson's index with VDJtools. A read counted as productive if the sequence was in-frame and lacked a premature stop codon. TCRdb reanalyzed the raw reads on its own, using fastp at Q25 for trimming and MiXCR for clone calling, and kept in-frame beta chains. Each record represents a unique CDR3 protein, reported with the most common genes and DNA among its rows. The V and J calls were not made by the authors but by TCRdb's processing. Present in this sample are under 150,000 distinct CDR3 sequences, approximately 66% of which were seen just once. The ten top clones hold around a sixth of the sample.

Summary of the overall study and its limitations: The top 100 clones accounted for a significantly larger cumulative portion of the repertoire in normal lung than in tumor tissue. TCR diversity (inverse Simpson) was significantly higher in tumor than in normal lung tissue (431.37 vs 166.20, P = 0.0075, Mann-Whitney U test). TCR diversity was significantly higher in younger patients, and greater tumor TCR diversity was associated with shorter overall survival and shorter disease-free survival. The cohort had only 15 or so patients, and the authors noted that larger samples and more detailed clinical data are needed. The sequencing platform is not named in the methods, and unique molecular identifiers are not mentioned. Peripheral blood was not sequenced, so blood TCRbeta repertoires were not examined in the lung cancer patients of the study.

The origin of this receptor is a man between 60 and 75 years old with small cell lung cancer. This chain is built from TRBV11-1 and TRBJ2-1; a confident D gene designation cannot be given. The sequenced sample consisted of lung tumor tissue. The CDR3 has the sequence CASNLQRDNEQFF. The DNA is as follows: TGTGCCAGCAACTTACAAAGGGACAATGAGCAGTTCTTC.